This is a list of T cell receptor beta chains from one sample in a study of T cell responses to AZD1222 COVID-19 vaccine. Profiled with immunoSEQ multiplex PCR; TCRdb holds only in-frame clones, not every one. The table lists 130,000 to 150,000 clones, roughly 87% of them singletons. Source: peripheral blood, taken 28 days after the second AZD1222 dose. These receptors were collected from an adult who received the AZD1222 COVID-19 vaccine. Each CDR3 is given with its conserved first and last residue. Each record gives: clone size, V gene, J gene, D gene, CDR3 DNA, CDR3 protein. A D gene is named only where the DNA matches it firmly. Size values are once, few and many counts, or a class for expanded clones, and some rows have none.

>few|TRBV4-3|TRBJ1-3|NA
TGCGCCAGCAGCCAAGATCTTATGGCCGAGAGCTCTGGAAACACCATATATTTT
CASSQDLMAESSGNTIYF
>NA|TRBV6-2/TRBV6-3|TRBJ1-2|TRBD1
TGTGCCAGCAGTTCGGACAGGAGCGGCTATGGCTACACCTTC
CASSSDRSGYGYTF
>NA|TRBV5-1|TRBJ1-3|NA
TGCGCCAGCAGCTTCGACGGCTTTGGAAACACCATATATTTT
CASSFDGFGNTIYF
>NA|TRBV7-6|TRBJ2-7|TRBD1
TGTGCCAGCAGCCGTTACCAGGGGGCTGAATACGAGCAGTACTTC
CASSRYQGAEYEQYF
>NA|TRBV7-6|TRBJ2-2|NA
TGTGCCAGCAGCTTTGGGCAGGGGGGAAACACCGGGGAGCTGTTTTTT
CASSFGQGGNTGELFF
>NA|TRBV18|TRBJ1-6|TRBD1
TGTGCCAGCTCACCACCGGGACAGGGGTCGAAATCACCCCTCCACTTT
CASSPPGQGSKSPLHF
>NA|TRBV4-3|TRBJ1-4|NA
TGCGCCAGCAGCGAAGACAGGCCCTCTAATGAAAAACTGTTTTTT
CASSEDRPSNEKLFF
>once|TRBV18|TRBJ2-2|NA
TGTGCCAGCTCACCACCTGCGGGTGCGACCGGGGAGCTGTTTTTT
CASSPPAGATGELFF
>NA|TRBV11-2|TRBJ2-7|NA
TGTGCCAGCAGCGTATTCAATTGGAGGGTAATCAACGAGCAGTACTTC
CASSVFNWRVINEQYF
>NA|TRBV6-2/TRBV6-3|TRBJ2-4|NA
TGTGCCAGCAGTTACTCCCGGGCCCCAGCCAAAAACATTCAGTACTTC
CASSYSRAPAKNIQYF
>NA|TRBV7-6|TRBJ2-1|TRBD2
TGTGCCAGCAGCTTAGAAGGGACTAGCGGGATTGAGCAGTTCTTC
CASSLEGTSGIEQFF
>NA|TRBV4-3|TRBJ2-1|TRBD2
TGCGCCCAAACCTCTAAGACTAGCGGTTCCTACAATGAGCAGTTCTTC
CAQTSKTSGSYNEQFF
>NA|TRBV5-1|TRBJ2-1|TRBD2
TGCGCCAGCAGCTTGAACGGACTAGCGGGAGGTTACAATGAGCAGTTCTTC
CASSLNGLAGGYNEQFF
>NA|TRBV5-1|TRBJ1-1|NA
TGCGCCAGCAGCTTGGATTCGGTTGGTGAAGCTTTCTTT
CASSLDSVGEAFF
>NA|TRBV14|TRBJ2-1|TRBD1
TGTGCCAGCAGCCCTTTTACCGGGACAGGGGGTGAGAATGAGCAGTTCTTC
CASSPFTGTGGENEQFF
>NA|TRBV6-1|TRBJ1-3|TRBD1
TGTGCCAGCAGTGAATCTGCGGGACAGAGAAACACCATATATTTT
CASSESAGQRNTIYF
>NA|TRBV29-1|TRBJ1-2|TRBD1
TGCAGCGTTGCCGACAGGGGTCATGGCTACACCTTC
CSVADRGHGYTF
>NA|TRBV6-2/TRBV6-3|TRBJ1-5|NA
TGTGCCAGCAGTTCCCCAGGGGGCAATCAGCCCCAGCATTTT
CASSSPGGNQPQHF
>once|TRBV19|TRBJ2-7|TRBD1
TGTGCCAGTAGCCTAGCCTCAGGGGGTCGGGGCGAGCAGTACTTC
CASSLASGGRGEQYF
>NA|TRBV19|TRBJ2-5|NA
TGTGCCAGTAGCAACCCTGGGACACCCCAAGAGACCCAGTACTTC
CASSNPGTPQETQYF
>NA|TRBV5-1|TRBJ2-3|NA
TGCGCCAGCAGCTTGGCAAGGCAGCTAAGCACAGATACGCAGTATTTT
CASSLARQLSTDTQYF
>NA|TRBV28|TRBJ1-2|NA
TGTGCCAGCATTAACCCGGTGTATGGCTACACCTTC
CASINPVYGYTF
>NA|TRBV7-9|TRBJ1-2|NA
TGTGCCAGCAGCTCATTGGCAGGGTCTAACTATGGCTACACCTTC
CASSSLAGSNYGYTF
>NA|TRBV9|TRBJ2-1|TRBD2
TGTGCCAGCAAGGGGGGACTAGCGGGAAACAATGAGCAGTTCTTC
CASKGGLAGNNEQFF
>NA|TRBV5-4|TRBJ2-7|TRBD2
TGTGCCAGCAGCTGGGGAGCGGGGAGCTCCTACGAGCAGTACTTC
CASSWGAGSSYEQYF
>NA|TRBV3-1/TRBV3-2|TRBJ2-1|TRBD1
TGTGCCAGCAGCCAAGGAGGGACAGGGGGTTCTTCTTCGGAGCAGTTCTTC
CASSQGGTGGSSSEQFF
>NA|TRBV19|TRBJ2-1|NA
TGTGCCAGTAGTTCCCTGCATCTATACAATGAGCAGTTCTTC
CASSSLHLYNEQFF
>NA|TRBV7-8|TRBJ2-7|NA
TGTGCCAGCAGCTACGGCCAGGGGCCGGCGACCTACGAGCAGTACTTC
CASSYGQGPATYEQYF
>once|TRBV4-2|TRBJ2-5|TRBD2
TGTGCCAGCAGCCCGAGCGGGGGTGGGGGAGAGACCCAGTACTTC
CASSPSGGGGETQYF
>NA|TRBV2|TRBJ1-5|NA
TGTGCCAGCAGTGTTGGGTGGGCGGATAGCAATCAGCCCCAGCATTTT
CASSVGWADSNQPQHF
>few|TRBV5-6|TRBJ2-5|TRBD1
TGTGCCAGCAGCTCGACGCTACAGGGGGCCGGGGAGACCCAGTACTTC
CASSSTLQGAGETQYF
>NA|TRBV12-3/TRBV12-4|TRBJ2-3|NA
TGTGCCAGCAGTTTTAAAGGCACAGATACGCAGTATTTT
CASSFKGTDTQYF
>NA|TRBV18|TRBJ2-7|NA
TGTGCCAGCTCAGCGGCCGGACAGCTCGGCTCCTACGAGCAGTACTTC
CASSAAGQLGSYEQYF
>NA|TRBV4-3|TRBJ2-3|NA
TGCGCCAGCAGCCAAGATAGACTCCGTTCGCAGTATTTT
CASSQDRLRSQYF
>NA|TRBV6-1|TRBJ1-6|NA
TGTGCCAGCAGTGAAGAGGGGAATCTTTCACCCCTCCACTTT
CASSEEGNLSPLHF
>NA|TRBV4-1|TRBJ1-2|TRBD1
TGCGCCAGCAGTACGACAGGGGGTTTGTCGGGCTACACCTTC
CASSTTGGLSGYTF